This T cell receptor beta chain was obtained from a study of shared clonotypes between healthy human individuals. CDR1 is MDHEN and CDR2 is SYDVKM in the germline V gene. The CDR3 covers 16 residues. The junction had 10 bases not matched to a gene; V was cut back by 3 bases and J by 7 bases. To note about this clone: Its antigen remains unknown.

Findings of the study overall: Across subsets, estimated richness was generally greater for naive than for memory populations. Sorted-subset sequencing was shown by rarefaction to be incomplete despite large depth.

Profiling relied on immunoSEQ multiplex PCR, and the TCRdb table lists in-frame clones only, not all of them. The sample includes 730,000 or so clones, 55% to 75% of them seen just once. The TCR was taken from a woman younger than 45 in good health. Input material: memory CD4+ T cells sorted from blood. Subset denoted: CD45RA-negative fraction. The chain links TRBV28 to TRBJ1-5; 9 bases fit TRBD1. CDR3 DNA: TGTGCCAGCAGTTTTCCCCGGACAGGGGCCAGACAGCCCCAGCATTTT. This sequence encodes CASSFPRTGARQPQHF.